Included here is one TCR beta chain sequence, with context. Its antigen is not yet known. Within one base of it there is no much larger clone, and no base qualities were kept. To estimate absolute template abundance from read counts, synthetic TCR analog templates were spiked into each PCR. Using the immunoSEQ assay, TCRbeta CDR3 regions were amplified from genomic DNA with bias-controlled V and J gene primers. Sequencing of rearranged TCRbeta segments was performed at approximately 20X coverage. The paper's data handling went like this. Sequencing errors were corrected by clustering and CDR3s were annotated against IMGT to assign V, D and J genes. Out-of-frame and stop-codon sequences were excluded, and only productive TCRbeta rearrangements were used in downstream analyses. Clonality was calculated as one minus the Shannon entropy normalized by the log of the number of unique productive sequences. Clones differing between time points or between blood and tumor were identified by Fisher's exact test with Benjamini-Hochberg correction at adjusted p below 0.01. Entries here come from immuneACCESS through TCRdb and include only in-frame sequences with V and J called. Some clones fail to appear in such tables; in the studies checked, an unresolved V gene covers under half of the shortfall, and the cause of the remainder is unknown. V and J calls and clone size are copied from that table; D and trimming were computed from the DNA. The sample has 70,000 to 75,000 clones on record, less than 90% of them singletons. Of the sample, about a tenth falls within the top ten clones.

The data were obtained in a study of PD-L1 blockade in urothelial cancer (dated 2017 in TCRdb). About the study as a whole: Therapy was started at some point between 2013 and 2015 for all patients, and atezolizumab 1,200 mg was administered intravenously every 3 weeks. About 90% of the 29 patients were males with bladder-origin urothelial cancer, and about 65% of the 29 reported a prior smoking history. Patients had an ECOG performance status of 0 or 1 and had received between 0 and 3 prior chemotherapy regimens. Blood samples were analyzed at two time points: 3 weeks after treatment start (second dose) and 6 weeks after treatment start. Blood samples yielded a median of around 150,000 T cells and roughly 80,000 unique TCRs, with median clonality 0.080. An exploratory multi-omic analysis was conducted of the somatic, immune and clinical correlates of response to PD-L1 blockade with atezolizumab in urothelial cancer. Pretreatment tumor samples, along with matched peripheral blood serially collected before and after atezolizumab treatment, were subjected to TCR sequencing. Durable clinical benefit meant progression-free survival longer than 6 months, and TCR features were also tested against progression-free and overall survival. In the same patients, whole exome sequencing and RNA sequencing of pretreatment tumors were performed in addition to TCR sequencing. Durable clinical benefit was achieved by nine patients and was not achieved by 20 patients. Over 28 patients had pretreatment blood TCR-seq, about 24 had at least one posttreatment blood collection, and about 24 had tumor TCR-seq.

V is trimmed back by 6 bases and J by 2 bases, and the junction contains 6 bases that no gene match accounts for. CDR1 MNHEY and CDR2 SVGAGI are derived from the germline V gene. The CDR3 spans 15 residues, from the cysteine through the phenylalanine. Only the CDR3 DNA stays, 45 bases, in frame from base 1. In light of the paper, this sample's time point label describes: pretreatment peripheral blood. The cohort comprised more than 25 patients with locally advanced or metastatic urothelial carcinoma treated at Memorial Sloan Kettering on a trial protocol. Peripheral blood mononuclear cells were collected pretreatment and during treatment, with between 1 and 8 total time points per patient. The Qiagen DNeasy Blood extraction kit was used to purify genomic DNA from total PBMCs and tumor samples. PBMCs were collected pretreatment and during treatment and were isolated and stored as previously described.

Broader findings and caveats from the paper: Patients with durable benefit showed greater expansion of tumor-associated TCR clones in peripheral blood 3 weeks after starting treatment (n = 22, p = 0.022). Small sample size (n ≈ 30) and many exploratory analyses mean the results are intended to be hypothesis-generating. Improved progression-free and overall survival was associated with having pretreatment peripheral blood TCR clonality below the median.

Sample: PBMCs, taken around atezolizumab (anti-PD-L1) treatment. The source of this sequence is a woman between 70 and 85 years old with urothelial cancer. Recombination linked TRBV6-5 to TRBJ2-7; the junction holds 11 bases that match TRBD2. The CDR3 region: CASRTIAGGTYEQYF. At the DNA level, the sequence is TGTGCCAGCAGGACCATAGCGGGAGGGACCTACGAGCAGTACTTC.